These 5 T cell receptor beta chains originate from one sample sequenced in a study of blood T cell repertoires in COVID-19 (dated by TCRdb to about 2020). Library creation used the immunoSEQ multiplex PCR assay. In its TCRdb copy, this immuneACCESS table keeps in-frame sequences only and misses some clones. Where compared with another copy, unresolved V genes explain less than half of these, and the others have no known cause. The sample includes roughly 15,000 clones, with approximately 83% observed a single time. The ten largest clones represent 35% of the sample. Sequencing was performed on peripheral blood. Receptors were obtained from a man between 65 and 85 years old in a cohort sampled during active COVID-19.

V usage is TRBV28 and J usage is TRBJ1-4; 7 nucleotides agree with TRBD1. With 4 bases clipped from V and 3 bases from J, the junction kept 5 bases outside the gene matches. The V gene's germline CDR1 is MDHEN and CDR2 SYDVKM. The CDR3 has 15 amino acids. The chain's CDR3 is CASSSPGQPNEKLFF. DNA of the CDR3: TGTGCCAGCAGTTCCCCGGGACAGCCTAATGAAAAACTGTTTTTT.

The chain recombines TRBV30 with TRBJ2-1; possible D gene TRBD2, 5 bases. Between the trimmed V and J ends, which lost 4 bases and 7 bases, there was a span of 17 bases. CDR1 GTSNPN and CDR2 SVGIG come from the germline V gene (reference sequence). This CDR3 contains 14 residues. The CDR3 DNA sequence: TGTGCCTGGACCAGGTTAGCGCAGCGAAATGAGCAGTTCTTC. It is translated as CAWTRLAQRNEQFF. The full variable domain, in which reference TRBV30 and TRBJ2-1 provide the parts outside the CDR3, is SQTIHQWPATLVQPVGSPLSLECTVEGTSNPNLYWYRQAAGRGLQLLFYSVGIGQISSEVPQNLSASRPQDRQFILSSKKLLLSDSGFYLCAWTRLAQRNEQFFGPGTRLTVL.

V and J are TRBV3-1 (or the pseudogene TRBV3-2) and TRBJ2-5; 9 nucleotides align to TRBD2. Germline V gene lookup returns CDR1 LGHDT and CDR2 YNNKEL (reference sequence). The CDR3 loop spans 19 amino acids. The ends lost 5 bases at V and 5 bases at J; junction bases unmatched: 21. The CDR3 protein is CASSLRLRVAGAPGETQYF. In DNA form, the CDR3 reads TGTGCCAGCAGCTTACGACTGAGGGTAGCGGGAGCCCCAGGGGAGACCCAGTACTTC.

The chain couples TRBV10-3 to TRBJ1-5, with D tentatively TRBD1 (5 bases). The V gene lost 3 bases and the J gene lost 1 base, with 7 bases spanning the gap. Per germline, CDR1 ENHRY and CDR2 SYGVKD. The CDR3 has 14 amino acids. The CDR3 here is CAISENRSNQPQHF. The DNA of the CDR3 is TGTGCCATCAGTGAAAACAGGAGCAATCAGCCCCAGCATTTT.

The chain joins TRBV9 to TRBJ2-3; perhaps TRBD2 as D (5 bases). Trimming took off 3 bases at V and 0 bases at J, with 14 bases between the two ends. Germline loops: CDR1 SGDLS, CDR2 YYNGEE. The CDR3 is 16 amino acids. Written as DNA, the CDR3 is TGTGCCAGCAGCGACCTGGGAGACTCTAGCACAGATACGCAGTATTTT. It specifies CASSDLGDSSTDTQYF.